The 29 T cell receptor beta chains in this list originate from one sample, sequenced in a study of OX40 agonist ivuxolimab in advanced cancers. The repertoire was sequenced with immunoSEQ multiplex PCR; TCRdb's copy has only in-frame clones and lacks some. The sample holds roughly 34,000 clones, about 83% seen once. Source: CD4+ or CD8+ T cells sorted from blood, taken in a trial of the OX40 agonist ivuxolimab. The origin of the receptors is an adult with an advanced solid tumor such as melanoma, head and neck, liver or kidney cancer.

This chain uses TRBV5-8 with TRBJ1-6; 7 bases align to TRBD1. V trimming: 4 bases; J trimming: 8 bases; junction bases outside the gene matches: 6. The CDR3 runs to 14 residues. Germline V gene data show CDR1 as SGHTS and CDR2 as YDEGEE. The CDR3 protein is CASSNGTVYSPLHF. DNA for the CDR3: TGTGCCAGCAGCAACGGGACAGTTTATTCACCCCTCCACTTT.

This rearrangement joins TRBV5-6 to TRBJ1-5; 7 nucleotides match TRBD1. V shed 4 bases and J 5 bases; nucleotides not matched to a gene: 15. The CDR3 extends over 17 amino acids. CDR1 is SGHDT and CDR2 is YYEEEE in the germline V gene. The CDR3 spells CASSLQGYGQGHQPQHF. The CDR3 DNA reads TGTGCCAGCAGCCTACAGGGGTACGGGCAGGGTCATCAGCCCCAGCATTTT.

The genes are TRBV7-2 and TRBJ2-7; 9 bases are shared with TRBD1. Germline V gene lookup returns CDR1 SGHTA and CDR2 FQGNSA. This CDR3 is 13 amino acids long. V dropped 5 bases and J dropped 6; count of bases not matched to a gene: 5. The CDR3 here is CASSRTGASEQYF. The DNA for the CDR3 is TGTGCCAGCAGCCGGACAGGGGCGAGCGAGCAGTACTTC.

V and J are TRBV19 and TRBJ2-2; D is perhaps TRBD2 (6 bases). This CDR3 has 15 amino acids. Germline-derived CDR1 and CDR2 are LNHDA and SQIVND (reference sequence). The ends were cut back, 3 bases at V and 6 bases at J, with 14 bases in the middle. The CDR3 sequence is CASSIIGGVAGELFF. The CDR3 DNA follows: TGTGCCAGTAGTATTATCGGGGGTGTAGCCGGGGAGCTGTTTTTT.

V is TRBV5-5 and J is TRBJ2-7, with 8 bases identical to TRBD1. Germline CDR1 SGHKS, CDR2 YYEKEE (reference sequence). The J segment lost 0 bases and the V segment lost 1 base, leaving 3 bases of the junction unmatched. This CDR3 has 15 residues. The CDR3 coding sequence is TGTGCCAGCAGCTTGCTTGGACAGGGCTCCTACGAGCAGTACTTC. The encoded protein is CASSLLGQGSYEQYF.

This clone was seen only a few times. The gene calls are TRBV29-1 and TRBJ1-3, with D possibly matching TRBD1 (5 bases). Germline CDR1 is SQVTM and CDR2 is ANQGSEA. The CDR3 consists of 13 residues. Trimming left V 3 bases short and J 4 bases short, with 10 bases between. The CDR3 protein is CSVEGRAGNTIYF. CDR3 in DNA: TGCAGCGTTGAGGGCAGGGCCGGAAACACCATATATTTT.

The chain has TRBV5-1 and TRBJ2-5; either TRBD1 or TRBD2 may supply D (6 bases each). This CDR3 contains 14 residues. The germline V and J ends were trimmed by 7 bases and 4 bases, with 17 bases remaining between them. Germline CDR1 and CDR2: SGHRS and YFSETQ. The CDR3 nucleotides are TGCGCCAGCCAGGTTGGGGGGCGCCGAGAGACCCAGTACTTC. It codes for CASQVGGRRETQYF.

This chain uses TRBV6-1 with TRBJ2-7; no clear D gene. Germline lookup yields CDR1 MNHNS and CDR2 SASEGT. This CDR3 is 15 amino acids long. V dropped 5 bases and J dropped 3 bases, with 17 bases sitting between them. The CDR3 reads CASSTEYNPLYEQYF. CDR3 nucleotide sequence: TGTGCCAGCAGTACAGAGTACAATCCCCTCTACGAGCAGTACTTC.

The sample holds one count of this clone. The genes are TRBV6-8 and TRBJ1-5; D unresolved. Trimming removed 6 bases from V and 5 bases from J, with 11 bases in between. This CDR3 contains 13 residues. The germline gives CDR1 MNHGY, CDR2 SAAAGT. The CDR3 sequence: CASSTWRDQPQHF. The CDR3 DNA is TGTGCCAGCAGCACCTGGAGAGATCAGCCCCAGCATTTT.

The chain couples TRBV2 to TRBJ2-7; 13 bases match TRBD2. CDR3 length equals 16 residues. After removal of 3 bases from V and 1 base from J, the junction contained 3 bases not matched to a gene. Germline-derived CDR1 and CDR2 are SNHLY and FYNNEI. The CDR3 region is CASSETSGRHSYEQYF. As DNA, the CDR3 is TGTGCCAGCAGTGAGACTAGCGGGAGGCATTCCTACGAGCAGTACTTC.

J is TRBJ2-1 and V is TRBV5-1, with a tentative D call TRBD2 (6 bases). Trimming took 7 bases from V and 7 from J, leaving 21 bases between them. This CDR3 has 15 amino acids. Germline V lookup: CDR1 SGHRS, CDR2 YFSETQ. CDR3 sequence reads: CASSSLSTGGNEQFF. The CDR3 DNA follows: TGCGCCAGCTCGTCCCTGTCAACTGGGGGGAATGAGCAGTTCTTC.

The rearrangement joins TRBV6-1 to TRBJ1-6; no definite D call. CDR3 length equals 15 residues. Germline CDR1 reads MNHNS; CDR2 reads SASEGT. Trimming removed 4 bases at V and 0 bases at J, with 7 bases between. Here the CDR3 reads CASSATYSYNSPLHF. The CDR3 DNA reads as TGTGCCAGCAGTGCGACATACTCCTATAATTCACCCCTCCACTTT.

The CDR3 coding sequence is TGTGCCAGCAGCGACAGGGTTGATACGCAGTATTTT. Protein: CASSDRVDTQYF. This rearrangement joins TRBV6-5 to TRBJ2-3; 7 nucleotides line up with TRBD1. Trimming took 6 bases from V and 6 from J; bases not matched to a gene: 3. This CDR3 region has 12 residues. The germline gives CDR1 MNHEY, CDR2 SVGAGI.

The CDR3 coding sequence is TGCGCCAGCAGCTTGAATCCGGGAGAGTTCAACGAGCAGTACTTC. This translates into CASSLNPGEFNEQYF. J is TRBJ2-7 and V is TRBV5-1; D possibly corresponds to TRBD2 (6 bases). The V gene lost 1 base and the J gene lost 5 bases, with 16 bases spanning the gap. CDR3 size: 15 residues. Germline values: CDR1 SGHRS, CDR2 YFSETQ.

V is TRBV14 and J is TRBJ2-3; 13 bases align to TRBD2. CDR3 length: 19 residues. The V gene's germline CDR1 is SGHDN and CDR2 FVKESK. With V trimmed by 2 bases and J by 4 bases, 12 bases remained unmatched. CDR3 DNA: TGTGCCAGCAGCCAATTACTAGCGGGAGGGCTCACGGGAGCAGATACGCAGTATTTT. It yields the protein CASSQLLAGGLTGADTQYF.

V gene TRBV6-6 combines with J gene TRBJ1-5, with 10 bases matching TRBD1. The CDR3 has 15 amino acids. V shed 4 bases and J 7 bases; nucleotides not matched to a gene: 7. CDR1 is MNHNY and CDR2 is SVGAGI in the germline V gene (reference sequence). The CDR3 is CASSFRQGAGQPQHF. The CDR3 bases are TGTGCCAGCAGTTTTCGACAGGGGGCCGGCCAGCCCCAGCATTTT.

V gene TRBV18 combines with J gene TRBJ1-1; D perhaps matches TRBD1 (6 bases). CDR3 length: 14 amino acids. Germline V CDR1 and CDR2: KGHSH, LQKENI. V dropped 5 bases and J dropped 4 bases, with 14 bases sitting between them. The CDR3 sequence: CASSSTSRGTEAFF. In DNA form, the CDR3 reads TGTGCCAGCTCATCTACCTCCAGGGGCACTGAAGCTTTCTTT.

This sequence joins TRBV6-6 and TRBJ1-5, with D possibly being TRBD1 (5 bases). The CDR3 loop spans 14 amino acids. The V end lost 4 bases, the J end lost 1 base, and 8 bases lay between the germline ends. The germline V gene has CDR1 MNHNY and CDR2 SVGAGI (reference sequence). The CDR3, as DNA: TGTGCCAGCAGTTGGACAAGGAGCAATCAGCCCCAGCATTTT. Its protein is CASSWTRSNQPQHF.

This clone was picked up a small number of times. This chain links TRBV7-7 with TRBJ2-5; 14 positions match TRBD2. V shed 5 bases, J shed 4 bases, and the junction held 3 bases outside the gene matches. Looked up from germline, CDR1 is SSHAT and CDR2 is FNYEAQ (reference sequence). CDR3 size: 15 residues. As DNA, the CDR3 is TGTGCCAGCAGCCTCGGACTAGCGGGGGGAGAGACCCAGTACTTC. Amino acids: CASSLGLAGGETQYF.

This clone is a singleton in its sample. The chain joins TRBV6-5 to TRBJ2-1; 7 bases are shared with TRBD2. The CDR3 is 14 residues long. Germline loops: CDR1 MNHEY, CDR2 SVGAGI. V was pared by 7 bases and J by 0 bases, with 3 bases of the junction left unmatched. The CDR3 sequence is CASTTGGSYNEQFF. The CDR3, as DNA: TGTGCCAGCACCACGGGGGGCTCCTACAATGAGCAGTTCTTC.

This clone was picked up a small number of times. The chain employs TRBV6-6 and TRBJ2-3, with D possibly TRBD2 on 7 matching bases. The length of the CDR3 is 14 residues. Germline assignment: CDR1 MNHNY and CDR2 SVGAGI (reference sequence). V was clipped by 6 bases and J by 0 bases, with 10 bases between them. The CDR3 loop is CASRPGGSTDTQYF. DNA for the CDR3: TGTGCCAGCAGACCGGGGGGCAGCACAGATACGCAGTATTTT.

The chain links TRBV19 to TRBJ1-3; unclear D gene. Germline loops: CDR1 LNHDA, CDR2 SQIVND (reference sequence). The CDR3 has 16 amino acids. V lost 5 bases to trimming and J lost 0 bases, with 14 bases between them. DNA of the CDR3: TGTGCCAGTAGTCCCTATCCGCCGGACTCTGGAAACACCATATATTTT. As protein: CASSPYPPDSGNTIYF.

The chain links TRBV9 to TRBJ2-1, with 14 bases lining up with TRBD2. Trimming at V came to 5 bases and at J to 9 bases, leaving 7 bases not matched to a gene. The CDR3 has 15 amino acids. Germline loops: CDR1 SGDLS, CDR2 YYNGEE. CDR3 region: CASRQGLAGDSEQFF. The CDR3 region has the DNA TGTGCCAGCAGGCAGGGACTAGCGGGGGATAGTGAGCAGTTCTTC. The full variable domain, in which reference TRBV9 and TRBJ2-1 provide the parts outside the CDR3, is DSGVTQTPKHLITATGQRVTLRCSPRSGDLSVYWYQQSLDQGLQFLIQYYNGEERAKGNILERFSAQQFPDLHSELNLSSLELGDSALYFCASRQGLAGDSEQFFGPGTRLTVL.

This chain's CDR3 is CASSSILDREHTGELFF. CDR3 DNA sequence: TGTGCCAGCAGTTCCATTCTCGACAGGGAACACACCGGGGAGCTGTTTTTT. The chain carries TRBV27 and TRBJ2-2, with 7 bases aligning to TRBD1. The germline gives CDR1 MNHEY, CDR2 SMNVEV (reference sequence). Trimming took 4 bases from V and 3 from J; bases not matched to a gene: 11. The CDR3 is 17 residues long.

CDR3 in DNA: TGCGCCAGCACGAGTCCGGGACTAGCGGGGGGGGCATACGAGACCCAGTACTTC. It yields the protein CASTSPGLAGGAYETQYF. J is TRBJ2-5 and V is TRBV23-1; TRBD2 matches at 16 bases. TRBV23-1 is labeled an ORF, and its function is uncertain. After removal of 7 bases from V and 5 bases from J, the junction contained 13 bases not matched to a gene. This CDR3 has 18 residues.

In DNA form, the CDR3 reads TGTGCCAGTAGTCCGACAGGGGGAGGTTACGAGCAGTACTTC. It encodes CASSPTGGGYEQYF. V and J are TRBV19 and TRBJ2-7; 9 bases agree with TRBD1. The CDR3 consists of 14 residues. With 5 bases clipped from V and 4 bases from J, the junction kept 6 bases outside the gene matches. In germline, CDR1 is LNHDA, CDR2 SQIVND (reference sequence).

The chain couples TRBV28 to TRBJ1-2, with D unclear. CDR1 is MDHEN, CDR2 SYDVKM, per germline. This CDR3 comprises 11 residues. The ends were cut back, 3 bases at V and 2 bases at J, with 1 base in the middle. CDR3 coding DNA: TGTGCCAGCAGTTTCAACTATGGCTACACCTTC. Translated, it gives CASSFNYGYTF.

The rearrangement uses TRBV29-1 and TRBJ1-1; 10 bases match TRBD1. V gave up 6 bases and J gave up 4 bases; unmatched junction bases: 5. Germline CDR1 SQVTM, CDR2 ANQGSEA. This CDR3 region has 13 residues. In nucleotides, the CDR3 is TGCAGCGTAGGGACAGGGGCGCGCACTGAAGCTTTCTTT. Translating gives CSVGTGARTEAFF.

The chain combines TRBV2 with TRBJ1-1; possible D gene TRBD1, 5 bases. Germline values: CDR1 SNHLY, CDR2 FYNNEI. The V end lost 7 bases, the J end lost 1 base, and 10 bases lay between the germline ends. The CDR3 contains 13 residues. CDR3 in DNA: TGTGCCAGCAACTATGACAGGAACACTGAAGCTTTCTTT. Its protein is CASNYDRNTEAFF.